Reported below is one T cell receptor beta chain. The germline V gene has CDR1 SGHRS and CDR2 YFSETQ. The CDR3 runs to 13 residues. Trimming pared 1 base from V and 3 bases from J, leaving 7 bases between. Only in-frame clones appear in the TCRdb table, and some are missing; sequencing was by immunoSEQ multiplex PCR. In the table there are about 240,000 clones, 82% of which are singletons. The sample comes from a study of blood T cell repertoires in COVID-19. The wider study: The United States, Italy and Spain were the sources of the acute and convalescent COVID-19 samples.

This receptor was obtained from an elderly woman with COVID-19, enrolled during active disease. V gene TRBV5-1 combines with J gene TRBJ1-2; possible D gene TRBD1, 6 bases. Source material: peripheral blood. The CDR3 here is CASSLSGDYGYTF. DNA for the CDR3: TGCGCCAGCAGCTTGTCAGGGGACTATGGCTACACCTTC. Supplemented by reference TRBV5-1 and TRBJ1-2, the full variable domain reads KAGVTQTPRYLIKTRGQQVTLSCSPISGHRSVSWYQQTPGQGLQFLFEYFSETQRNKGNFPGRFSGRQFSNSRSEMNVSTLELGDSALYLCASSLSGDYGYTFGSGTRLTVV.